This TCR beta chain was obtained from a study of CD8 T cells in ankylosing spondylitis. General study findings and limits: Within matched ankylosing spondylitis synovial fluid, disease-linked clones were reportedly significantly enriched.

Trimming pared 0 bases from V and 3 bases from J, leaving 17 bases between. CDR1 and CDR2 (germline): SGHTA, FQGNSA. This CDR3 comprises 17 residues. 5'-RACE, quantitative and with molecular barcodes, yielded the TCR beta libraries. TCRdb independently ran MiXCR on the 5' RACE reads; one entry per CDR3 protein. This sample has some 250,000 distinct CDR3 sequences, with around 7.8% found just once. This clonotype showed up many times. Its specificity is not known. The origin of this receptor is a male donor with ankylosing spondylitis or in good health (not recorded which). The genes are TRBV7-2 and TRBJ1-2; TRBD1 is a possible D gene (6 bases). The source material was blood, either unsorted or a sorted T cell fraction (not recorded which). The CDR3 bases are TGTGCCAGCAGCTTAGCGGGAGCGGGGGCGCGTGACTATGGCTACACCTTC. Its protein is CASSLAGAGARDYGYTF.